This T cell receptor beta chain was observed in a study of T cells expressing NK-cell markers. Study details: Beta-chain profiling covered CD3+CD56+NKG2C+, CD3+CD56+NKG2C- and CD3+CD56-NKG2C+ sorted subsets.

TCR beta cDNA was made by 5'RACE template switching with UMIs. After re-calling the 5' RACE reads, TCRdb lists one entry per CDR3 protein, DNA absent. Its clone listing holds some 440,000 distinct CDR3 sequences. This CDR3 spans 15 amino acids. Per germline, CDR1 DFQATT and CDR2 SNEGSKA (reference sequence). The chain has TRBV20-1 and TRBJ2-5. Sequenced sample: blood T cells: a sorted CD56 or NKG2C T cell subset, CD4+ or CD8+ T cells, or bulk PBMC T cells (not recorded which). This TCR derives from a woman aged 45-59 years in good health. The CDR3: CSARVPATAQETQYF.